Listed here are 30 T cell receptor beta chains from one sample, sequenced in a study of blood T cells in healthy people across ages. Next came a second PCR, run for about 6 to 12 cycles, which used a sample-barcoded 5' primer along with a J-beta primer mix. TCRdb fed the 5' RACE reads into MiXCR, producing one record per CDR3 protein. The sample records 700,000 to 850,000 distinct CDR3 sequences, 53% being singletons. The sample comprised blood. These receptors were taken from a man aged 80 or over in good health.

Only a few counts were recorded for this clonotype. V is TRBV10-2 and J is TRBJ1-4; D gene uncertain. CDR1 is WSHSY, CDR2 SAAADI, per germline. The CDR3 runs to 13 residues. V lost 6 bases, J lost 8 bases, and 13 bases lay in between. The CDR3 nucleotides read TGCGCCAGCAGGGACGGAAGGCAGGAAAAACTGTTTTTT. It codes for CASRDGRQEKLFF.

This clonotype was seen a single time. Written as DNA, the CDR3 is TGTGCCAGCATGTTGCGGAGAAGCGCAGATACGCAGTATTTT. Protein sequence: CASMLRRSADTQYF. This rearrangement joins TRBV12-3 or TRBV12-4 to TRBJ2-3, with D hard to call. Trimming left V 7 bases short and J 4 bases short, with 15 bases between. The length of the CDR3 is 14 residues.

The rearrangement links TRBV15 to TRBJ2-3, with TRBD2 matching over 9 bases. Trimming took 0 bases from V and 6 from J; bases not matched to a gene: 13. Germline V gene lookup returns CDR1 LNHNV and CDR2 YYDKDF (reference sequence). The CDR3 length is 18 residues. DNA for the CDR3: TGTGCCACCAGCAGAGATCTCCGGACTAGCGAGACACAGGATACGCAGTATTTT. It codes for CATSRDLRTSETQDTQYF.

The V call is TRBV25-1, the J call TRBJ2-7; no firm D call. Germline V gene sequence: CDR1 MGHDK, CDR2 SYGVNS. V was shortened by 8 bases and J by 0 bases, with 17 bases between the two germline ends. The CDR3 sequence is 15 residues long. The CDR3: CASGRRSSSSYEQYF. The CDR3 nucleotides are TGTGCCAGCGGTCGAAGGTCCAGCAGCTCCTACGAGCAGTACTTC.

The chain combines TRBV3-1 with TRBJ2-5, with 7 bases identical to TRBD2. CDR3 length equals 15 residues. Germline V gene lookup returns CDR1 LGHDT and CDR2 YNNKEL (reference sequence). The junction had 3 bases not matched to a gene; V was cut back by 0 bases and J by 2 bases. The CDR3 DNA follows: TGTGCCAGCAGCCAAGAAGGGAGGGGACAAGAGACCCAGTACTTC. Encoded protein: CASSQEGRGQETQYF.

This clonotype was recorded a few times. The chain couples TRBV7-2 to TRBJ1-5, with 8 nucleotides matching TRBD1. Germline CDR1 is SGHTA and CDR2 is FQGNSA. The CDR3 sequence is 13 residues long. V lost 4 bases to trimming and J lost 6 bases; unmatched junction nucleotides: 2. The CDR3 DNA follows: TGTGCCAGCAGCTCCCAGGGGGCTCAGCCCCAGCATTTT. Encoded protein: CASSSQGAQPQHF. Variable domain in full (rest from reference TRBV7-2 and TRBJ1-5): GAGVSQSPSNKVTEKGKDVELRCDPISGHTALYWYRQSLGQGLEFLIYFQGNSAPDKSGLPSDRFSAERTGGSVSTLTIQRTQQEDSAVYLCASSSQGAQPQHFGDGTRLSIL.

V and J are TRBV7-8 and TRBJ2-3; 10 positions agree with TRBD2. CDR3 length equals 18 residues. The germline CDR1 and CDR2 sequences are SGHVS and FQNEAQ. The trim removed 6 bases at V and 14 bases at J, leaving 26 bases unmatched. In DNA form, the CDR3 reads TGTGCCAGCAGTTCGGCTAGCGGGAGTGGAGGCGGGCACAGATACGCGTATTTT. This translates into CASSSASGSGGGHRYAYF.

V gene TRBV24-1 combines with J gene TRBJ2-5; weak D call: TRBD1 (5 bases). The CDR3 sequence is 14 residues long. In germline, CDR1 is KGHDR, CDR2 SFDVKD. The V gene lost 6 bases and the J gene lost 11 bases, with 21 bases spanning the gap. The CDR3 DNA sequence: TGTGCCACCAGTCCAGGGATCTCCTACAATGAGCAGTACTTC. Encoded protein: CATSPGISYNEQYF.

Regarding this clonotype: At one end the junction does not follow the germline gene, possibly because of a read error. The CDR3 region is CCARDRRLAGYTQYF. The DNA of the CDR3 is TGCTGTGCTAGAGATCGAAGACTAGCGGGGTATACCCAGTACTTC. The rearrangement uses TRBV20-1 and TRBJ2-5; 11 nucleotides line up with TRBD2. The length of the CDR3 is 15 residues. The germline gives CDR1 DFQATT, CDR2 SNEGSKA (reference sequence).

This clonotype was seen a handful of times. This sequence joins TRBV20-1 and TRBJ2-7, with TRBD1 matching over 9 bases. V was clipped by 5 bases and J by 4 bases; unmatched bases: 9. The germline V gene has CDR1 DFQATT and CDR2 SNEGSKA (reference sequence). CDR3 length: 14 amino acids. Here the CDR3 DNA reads TGCAGTGCTGGCGACAGGGGGGATCAATACGAGCAGTACTTC. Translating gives CSAGDRGDQYEQYF.

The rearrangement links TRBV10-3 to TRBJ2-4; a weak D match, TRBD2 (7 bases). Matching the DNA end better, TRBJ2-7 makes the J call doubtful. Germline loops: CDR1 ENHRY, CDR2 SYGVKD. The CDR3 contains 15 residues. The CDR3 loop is CAISESGGGAYEQYF. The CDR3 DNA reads TGTGCCATCAGTGAGTCGGGAGGGGGGGCCTACGAGCAGTACTTC.

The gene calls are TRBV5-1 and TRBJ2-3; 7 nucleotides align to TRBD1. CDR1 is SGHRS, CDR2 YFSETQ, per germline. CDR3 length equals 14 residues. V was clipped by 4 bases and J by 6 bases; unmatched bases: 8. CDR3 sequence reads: CASSPDRRSDTQYF. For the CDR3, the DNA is TGCGCCAGCAGCCCGGACAGGAGGAGCGATACGCAGTATTTT.

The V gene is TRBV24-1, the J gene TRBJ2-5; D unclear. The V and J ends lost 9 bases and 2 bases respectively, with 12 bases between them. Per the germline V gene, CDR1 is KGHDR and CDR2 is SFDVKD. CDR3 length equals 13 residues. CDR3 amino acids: CATQQRRQETQYF. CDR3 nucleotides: TGTGCCACCCAACAGAGAAGGCAAGAGACCCAGTACTTC.

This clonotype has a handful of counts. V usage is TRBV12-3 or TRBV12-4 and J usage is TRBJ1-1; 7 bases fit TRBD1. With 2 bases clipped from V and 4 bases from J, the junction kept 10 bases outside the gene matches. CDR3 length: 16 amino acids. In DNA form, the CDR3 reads TGTGCCAGCAGTTTAAATCCAGGGGGTTATGGCACTGAAGCTTTCTTT. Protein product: CASSLNPGGYGTEAFF.

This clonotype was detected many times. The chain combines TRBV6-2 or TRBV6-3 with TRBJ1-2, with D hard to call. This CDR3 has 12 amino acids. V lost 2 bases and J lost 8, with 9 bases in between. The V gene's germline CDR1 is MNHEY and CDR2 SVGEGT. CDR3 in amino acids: CASSYSSAGYTF. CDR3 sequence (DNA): TGTGCCAGCAGTTACAGCTCCGCCGGCTACACCTTC.

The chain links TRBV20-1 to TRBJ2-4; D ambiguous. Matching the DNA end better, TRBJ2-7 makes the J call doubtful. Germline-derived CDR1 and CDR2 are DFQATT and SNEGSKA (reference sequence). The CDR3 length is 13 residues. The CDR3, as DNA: TGCAGTGCTAGAGTACCTGGGTCGGGCGAGCAGTACTTC. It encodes CSARVPGSGEQYF.

The CDR3 loop reads CSATSGTGYPEQYF. The CDR3 DNA sequence: TGCAGTGCTACCTCCGGGACAGGGTATCCCGAGCAGTACTTC. The chain carries TRBV20-1 and TRBJ2-7; 9 bases line up with TRBD1. Losses at the gene ends were 4 bases for V and 6 bases for J; bases not matched to a gene: 10. The CDR3 runs 14 residues. CDR1 and CDR2 (germline): DFQATT, SNEGSKA (reference sequence).

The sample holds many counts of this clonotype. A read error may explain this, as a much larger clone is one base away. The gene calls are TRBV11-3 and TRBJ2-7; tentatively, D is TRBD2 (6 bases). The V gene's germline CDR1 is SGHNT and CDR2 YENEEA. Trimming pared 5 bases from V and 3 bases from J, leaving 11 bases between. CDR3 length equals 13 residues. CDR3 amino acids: CASSAGRLYEQYF. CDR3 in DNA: TGTGCCAGCAGCGCCGGGAGACTCTACGAGCAGTACTTC.

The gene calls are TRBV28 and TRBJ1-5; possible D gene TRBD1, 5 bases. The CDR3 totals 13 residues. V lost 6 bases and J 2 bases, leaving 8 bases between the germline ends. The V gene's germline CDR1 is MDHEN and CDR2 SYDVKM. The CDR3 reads CASRIQGNQPQHF. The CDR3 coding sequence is TGTGCCAGCAGGATACAGGGCAATCAGCCCCAGCATTTT.

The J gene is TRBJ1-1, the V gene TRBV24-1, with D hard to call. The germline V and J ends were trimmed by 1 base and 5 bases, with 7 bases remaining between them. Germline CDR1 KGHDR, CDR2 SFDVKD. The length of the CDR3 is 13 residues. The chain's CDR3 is CATSDLRGTEAFF. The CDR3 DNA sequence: TGTGCCACCAGTGATTTACGGGGTACTGAAGCTTTCTTT.

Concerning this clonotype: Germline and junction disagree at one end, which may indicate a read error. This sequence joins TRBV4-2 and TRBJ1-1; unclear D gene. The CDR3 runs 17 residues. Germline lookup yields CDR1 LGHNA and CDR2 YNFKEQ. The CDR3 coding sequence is TGTGCCGGCAGCCAAGTTCCCTTGGACGCACTGAACACTGAAGCTTTCTTT. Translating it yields CAGSQVPLDALNTEAFF.

CDR3 sequence reads: CASSGRTNTGELFF. The CDR3 bases are TGTGCCAGCAGCGGACGGACGAACACCGGGGAGCTGTTTTTT. This chain connects TRBV9 to TRBJ2-2; D call uncertain. The CDR3 sequence is 14 residues long. CDR1 is SGDLS, CDR2 YYNGEE, per germline. V lost 3 bases, J lost 0 bases, and 6 bases lay in between.

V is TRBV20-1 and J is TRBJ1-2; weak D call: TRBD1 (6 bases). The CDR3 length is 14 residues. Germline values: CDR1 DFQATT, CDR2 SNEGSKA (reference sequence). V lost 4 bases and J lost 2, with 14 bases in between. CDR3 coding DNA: TGCAGTGCTATTCGGACAGATTTAAACTATGGCTACACCTTC. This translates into CSAIRTDLNYGYTF.

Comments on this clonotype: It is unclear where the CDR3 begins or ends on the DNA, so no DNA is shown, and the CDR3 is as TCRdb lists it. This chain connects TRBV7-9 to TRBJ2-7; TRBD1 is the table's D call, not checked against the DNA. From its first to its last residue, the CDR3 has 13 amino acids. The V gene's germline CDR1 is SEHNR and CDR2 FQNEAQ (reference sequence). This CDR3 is CASSLVGQGNSYF.

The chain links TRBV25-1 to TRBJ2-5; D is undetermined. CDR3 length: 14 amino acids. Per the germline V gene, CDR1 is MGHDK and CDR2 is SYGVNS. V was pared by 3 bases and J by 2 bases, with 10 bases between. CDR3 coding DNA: TGTGCCAGCAGTGACCAAAAACTACAAGAGACCCAGTACTTC. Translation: CASSDQKLQETQYF.

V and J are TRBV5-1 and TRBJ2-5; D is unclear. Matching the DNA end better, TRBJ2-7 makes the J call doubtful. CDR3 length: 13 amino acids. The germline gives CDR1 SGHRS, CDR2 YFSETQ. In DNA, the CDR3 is TGCGCCAGCAGCCCGGGTGCCACCTACGAGCAGTACTTC. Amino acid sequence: CASSPGATYEQYF.

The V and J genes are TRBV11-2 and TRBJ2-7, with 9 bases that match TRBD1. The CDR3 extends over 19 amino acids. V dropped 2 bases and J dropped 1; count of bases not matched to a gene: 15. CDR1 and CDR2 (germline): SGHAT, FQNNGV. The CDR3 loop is CASSLIVVGTGIISYEQYF. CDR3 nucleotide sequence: TGTGCCAGCAGCTTAATCGTGGTAGGGACAGGGATAATTTCCTACGAGCAGTACTTC.

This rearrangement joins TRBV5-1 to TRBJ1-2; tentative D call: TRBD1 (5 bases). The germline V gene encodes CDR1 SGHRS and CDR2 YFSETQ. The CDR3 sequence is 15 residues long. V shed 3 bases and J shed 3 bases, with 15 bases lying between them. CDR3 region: CASSSGTLSDYGYTF. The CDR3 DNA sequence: TGCGCCAGCAGCTCCGGGACCCTCTCCGACTATGGCTACACCTTC.

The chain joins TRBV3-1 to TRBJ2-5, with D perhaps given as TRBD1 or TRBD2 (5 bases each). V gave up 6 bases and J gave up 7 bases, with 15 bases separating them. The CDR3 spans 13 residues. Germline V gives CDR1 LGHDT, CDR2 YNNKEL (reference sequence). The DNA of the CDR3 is TGTGCCAGCAGTCGGACATCACTAGGGACCCAGTACTTC. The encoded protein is CASSRTSLGTQYF.

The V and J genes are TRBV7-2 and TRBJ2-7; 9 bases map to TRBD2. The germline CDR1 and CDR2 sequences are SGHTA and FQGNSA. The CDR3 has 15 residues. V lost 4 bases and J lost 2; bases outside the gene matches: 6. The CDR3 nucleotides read TGTGCCAGCAGCTCCGATAGCGGGAGAACCTACGAGCAGTACTTC. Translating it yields CASSSDSGRTYEQYF.